Each of the 14 T cell receptor beta chains below was sequenced from the same sample in a study. Via MiXCR, TCRdb re-called the 5' RACE reads, giving one row per CDR3 protein. The sample includes around 50,000 distinct CDR3 sequences, roughly 15% of them seen just once. The sequenced material came from naive CD4+ T cells sorted from blood. Subset in this sample: naive CD4+ T cells, CD4+CD45RA+CD25-. The receptor source for this set is a female donor with breast cancer.

The V and J genes are TRBV6-1 and TRBJ2-7; D might be TRBD1 (5 bases). With 6 bases removed from V and 0 bases from J, the gap between germline ends came to 21 bases. Germline CDR1 is MNHNS and CDR2 is SASEGT. This CDR3 has 17 amino acids. CDR3 coding DNA: TGTGCCAGCAGCCGCGCCGGGCTGACAGACGACTCCTACGAGCAGTACTTC. It is translated as CASSRAGLTDDSYEQYF.

J is TRBJ2-1 and V is TRBV2; 9 bases align to TRBD2. V was clipped by 6 bases and J by 4 bases; unmatched bases: 13. The CDR3 has 17 residues. Germline V gene data show CDR1 as SNHLY and CDR2 as FYNNEI. CDR3 region: CASSPGVAGEGYNEQFF. Written as DNA, the CDR3 is TGTGCCAGCAGCCCCGGGGTAGCGGGAGAAGGTTACAATGAGCAGTTCTTC.

This clonotype was seen a handful of times. The chain has TRBV6-1 and TRBJ1-1; the match to TRBD1 covers 7 bases. The CDR3 has 15 residues. Germline-derived CDR1 and CDR2 are MNHNS and SASEGT. After removal of 5 bases from V and 3 bases from J, the junction contained 9 bases not matched to a gene. The CDR3 loop reads CASSPITGVDTEAFF. The CDR3 DNA follows: TGTGCCAGCAGTCCCATTACAGGGGTGGACACTGAAGCTTTCTTT.

In this sample, this clonotype turned up a few times. The chain has TRBV28 and TRBJ1-5; 8 bases align to TRBD1. The CDR3 spans 14 residues. Looked up from germline, CDR1 is MDHEN and CDR2 is SYDVKM. J lost 5 bases, V lost 6 bases, and 6 bases had no gene match. The CDR3 region is CASRTTGGYQPQHF. The CDR3 DNA is TGTGCCAGCAGAACCACAGGGGGGTATCAGCCCCAGCATTTT. The whole variable domain, filled in from reference TRBV28 and TRBJ1-5, reads DVKVTQSSRYLVKRTGEKVFLECVQDMDHENMFWYRQDPGLGLRLIYFSYDVKMKEKGDIPEGYSVSREKKERFSLILESASTNQTSMYLCASRTTGGYQPQHFGDGTRLSIL.

A single count supports this clonotype. The V gene is TRBV9, the J gene TRBJ1-1, with D perhaps TRBD1 (5 bases). The V and J ends lost 4 bases and 1 base respectively, with 14 bases between them. CDR1 is SGDLS, CDR2 YYNGEE, per germline. CDR3 length: 15 amino acids. This chain's CDR3 is CASSLGSQGNTEAFF. CDR3 nucleotide sequence: TGTGCCAGCAGCTTAGGGTCCCAGGGGAACACTGAAGCTTTCTTT.

This CDR3 is CASSLVAGTGELFF. The CDR3, as DNA: TGTGCCAGCAGCTTAGTAGCGGGGACCGGGGAGCTGTTTTTT. The chain combines TRBV7-8 with TRBJ2-2, with 8 bases lining up with TRBD2. V shed 1 base and J 5 bases; nucleotides not matched to a gene: 0. Germline V gene lookup returns CDR1 SGHVS and CDR2 FQNEAQ. The CDR3 totals 14 residues.

This chain links TRBV7-8 with TRBJ2-5; 9 bases agree with TRBD2. Trimming cost V 6 bases and J 3 bases; bases outside gene matches: 5. CDR3 length: 14 residues. Germline V gives CDR1 SGHVS, CDR2 FQNEAQ. CDR3 in amino acids: CASRSRLAEETQYF. The CDR3 region has the DNA TGTGCCAGCAGATCCCGACTAGCGGAAGAGACCCAGTACTTC.

This clonotype was observed many times. This chain links TRBV5-1 with TRBJ2-1, with D possibly matching TRBD1 (5 bases). Germline V gene lookup returns CDR1 SGHRS and CDR2 YFSETQ. The CDR3 sequence is 15 residues long. V was clipped by 3 bases and J by 9 bases, with 19 bases between them. The chain's CDR3 is CASSSQGRETGEQFF. The CDR3 DNA is TGCGCCAGCAGCTCGCAGGGTCGAGAAACTGGTGAGCAGTTCTTC.

This clonotype was seen repeatedly, ten times or more. The chain employs TRBV5-1 and TRBJ2-3; 8 bases are a match to TRBD2. Losses at the gene ends were 3 bases for V and 4 bases for J; bases not matched to a gene: 7. The CDR3 length is 15 residues. The germline gives CDR1 SGHRS, CDR2 YFSETQ. The CDR3 DNA reads TGCGCCAGCAGCTCTCGACTAGCGACCTCAGATACGCAGTATTTT. This translates into CASSSRLATSDTQYF.

This clonotype appeared a few times. V usage is TRBV20-1 and J usage is TRBJ2-2; D is ambiguous. The CDR3 has 13 amino acids. CDR1 DFQATT and CDR2 SNEGSKA come from the germline V gene (reference sequence). Trimming cost V 3 bases and J 4 bases, with 9 bases left between them. The CDR3 DNA is TGCAGTGCTAGCGGAGCCTCCACCGGGGAGCTGTTTTTT. This translates into CSASGASTGELFF.

The chain carries TRBV5-1 and TRBJ1-3; TRBD1 matches at 7 bases. This CDR3 has 16 amino acids. CDR1 and CDR2 from the germline V gene are SGHRS and YFSETQ. V shed 4 bases, J shed 5 bases, and the junction held 12 bases outside the gene matches. The CDR3 DNA reads TGCGCCAGCAGCACCTCTCATGGGACAGCCAGAAACACCATATATTTT. Translating gives CASSTSHGTARNTIYF.

This clonotype was counted a single time. This chain joins TRBV29-1 and TRBJ1-2; D is ambiguous. V lost 5 bases and J lost 8, with 15 bases in between. This CDR3 spans 12 amino acids. Germline V gene data show CDR1 as SQVTM and CDR2 as ANQGSEA. In DNA, the CDR3 is TGCAGCGTTTTAGGAGGAGCGAGAGGCTACACCTTC. Its translation is CSVLGGARGYTF.

This clonotype turned up a few times. The chain recombines TRBV9 with TRBJ1-2; D call uncertain. V was cut by 2 bases and J by 0 bases, with 8 bases left in between. The CDR3 sequence is 14 residues long. Germline V gene sequence: CDR1 SGDLS, CDR2 YYNGEE. CDR3 sequence (DNA): TGTGCCAGCAGCGTGACTACGGCTAACTATGGCTACACCTTC. Translating it yields CASSVTTANYGYTF.

This clonotype was counted at least ten times. This sequence joins TRBV28 and TRBJ1-5, with 7 bases identical to TRBD1. The CDR3 consists of 13 residues. The V segment lost 6 bases and the J segment 7 bases; nucleotides outside the gene matches: 6. Germline V lookup: CDR1 MDHEN, CDR2 SYDVKM. CDR3 sequence reads: CASRTGLWQPQHF. As DNA, the CDR3 is TGTGCCAGCAGGACAGGGTTGTGGCAGCCCCAGCATTTT.